This is a list of T cell receptor beta chains from one sample in a study of T-cell memory formation after mild COVID-19. TCRdb re-derived calls from the 5' RACE reads in MiXCR, one entry per CDR3 protein. The table has hundreds of thousands of distinct CDR3 sequences, about 19% seen once. Material: PBMCs or a T cell subset sorted from them (not recorded which). These receptors originate from an adult woman who had mild COVID-19 (a few samples of this study predate the infection). Cell type and time point are not known. Each CDR3 is given with its conserved first and last residue. A D gene is named only where the DNA matches it firmly. The listing skips clone size in some rows; elsewhere it reads once, few, many or a size class.

V: TRBV7-9; D: TRBD2; J: TRBJ2-1; size: -; CDR3: CASSSDGWLAGGSGYNEQFF; DNA: TGTGCCAGCAGCTCCGACGGTTGGCTAGCGGGAGGGTCAGGGTACAATGAGCAGTTCTTC
V: TRBV4-1; D: TRBD1; J: TRBJ1-1; size: few; CDR3: CASSQPGQAAEAFF; DNA: TGCGCCAGCAGCCAACCCGGACAGGCGGCTGAAGCTTTCTTT
V: TRBV7-9; D: TRBD1; J: TRBJ1-3; size: few; CDR3: CASSSLDRADGNTIYF; DNA: TGTGCCAGCAGCTCGCTGGACAGGGCTGATGGAAACACCATATATTTT
V: TRBV7-8; D: -; J: TRBJ1-2; size: few; CDR3: CASSLVRSNYGYTF; DNA: TGTGCCAGCAGCTTAGTTCGGTCTAACTATGGCTACACCTTC
V: TRBV5-1; D: -; J: TRBJ1-1; size: few; CDR3: CASSEGVGMNTEAFF; DNA: TGCGCCAGCAGCGAAGGGGTTGGGATGAACACTGAAGCTTTCTTT
V: TRBV9; D: TRBD1; J: TRBJ2-2; size: -; CDR3: CASSPDRGPAGELFF; DNA: TGTGCCAGCAGCCCTGACAGGGGGCCTGCCGGGGAGCTGTTTTTT
V: TRBV5-5; D: -; J: TRBJ1-5; size: -; CDR3: CASSPGHGQPQHF; DNA: TGTGCCAGCAGCCCGGGGCATGGTCAGCCCCAGCATTTT
V: TRBV12-5; D: -; J: TRBJ2-1; size: -; CDR3: CASGGGTPIYNEQFF; DNA: TGTGCTAGTGGAGGCGGGACCCCTATTTACAATGAGCAGTTCTTC
V: TRBV15; D: TRBD1; J: TRBJ1-1; size: -; CDR3: CATSRDGTGHTEAFF; DNA: TGTGCCACCAGCAGAGACGGGACAGGGCACACTGAAGCTTTCTTT
V: TRBV5-6; D: TRBD1; J: TRBJ1-1; size: -; CDR3: CASSSGTGVGTEAFF; DNA: TGTGCCAGCAGCTCAGGGACAGGGGTGGGGACTGAAGCTTTCTTT
V: TRBV9; D: -; J: TRBJ2-7; size: once; CDR3: CASSVDPPGDEQYF; DNA: TGTGCCAGCAGCGTAGATCCTCCAGGCGACGAGCAGTACTTC
V: TRBV5-1; D: TRBD1; J: TRBJ2-3; size: -; CDR3: CASSQGWTGSTDTQYF; DNA: TGCGCCAGCAGCCAGGGCTGGACAGGGTCCACAGATACGCAGTATTTT
V: TRBV12-3/TRBV12-4; D: -; J: TRBJ2-1; size: few; CDR3: CASTSPASNEQFF; DNA: TGTGCCAGCACTTCGCCGGCCAGCAATGAGCAGTTCTTC
V: TRBV3-1; D: TRBD2; J: TRBJ2-1; size: few; CDR3: CASSQELAGACEQFF; DNA: TGTGCCAGCAGCCAAGAACTAGCGGGAGCGTGTGAGCAGTTCTTC
V: TRBV7-9; D: -; J: TRBJ1-6; size: -; CDR3: CASSLPRMGNSPLHF; DNA: TGTGCCAGCAGCTTACCCCGCATGGGGAATTCACCCCTCCACTTT
V: TRBV9; D: -; J: TRBJ1-6; size: few; CDR3: CASSVVGGGNSPLHF; DNA: TGTGCCAGCAGCGTAGTTGGGGGTGGTAATTCACCCCTCCACTTT
V: TRBV5-1; D: -; J: TRBJ1-6; size: few; CDR3: CASSLGTTYNSPLHF; DNA: TGCGCCAGCAGCCTGGGGACAACTTATAATTCACCCCTCCACTTT
V: TRBV7-8; D: -; J: TRBJ2-6; size: -; CDR3: CASSLLSTDSSLGANVLTF; DNA: TGTGCCAGCAGCCTTTTATCCACGGACAGTAGCCTGGGGGCCAACGTCCTGACTTTC
V: TRBV2; D: TRBD2; J: TRBJ2-7; size: few; CDR3: CASSEASGFYEQYF; DNA: TGTGCCAGCAGTGAGGCTAGCGGATTCTACGAGCAGTACTTC
V: TRBV5-6; D: TRBD1; J: TRBJ1-2; size: -; CDR3: CASSLDRVGGYGYTF; DNA: TGTGCCAGCAGCCTGGACAGGGTTGGGGGCTATGGCTACACCTTC
V: TRBV19; D: TRBD1; J: TRBJ2-7; size: few; CDR3: CASSDGQGRVYEQYF; DNA: TGTGCCAGTAGTGACGGACAGGGGAGAGTCTACGAGCAGTACTTC
V: TRBV27; D: -; J: TRBJ2-7; size: -; CDR3: CASTPFSPNSYEQYF; DNA: TGTGCCAGCACGCCCTTTAGTCCGAACTCCTACGAGCAGTACTTC
V: TRBV6-2/TRBV6-3; D: -; J: TRBJ1-2; size: few; CDR3: CASSYGRNYGYTF; DNA: TGTGCCAGCAGTTACGGACGGAACTATGGCTACACCTTC
V: TRBV25-1; D: -; J: TRBJ2-3; size: -; CDR3: CASTPISTDTQYF; DNA: TGTGCCAGCACCCCGATATCCACAGATACGCAGTATTTT
V: TRBV2; D: -; J: TRBJ2-2; size: few; CDR3: CASSEARGYGELFF; DNA: TGTGCCAGCAGTGAAGCCCGGGGGTACGGGGAGCTGTTTTTT
V: TRBV7-3; D: -; J: TRBJ1-2; size: -; CDR3: CASSSDHGGSGYTF; DNA: TGTGCCAGCAGCTCCGATCACGGGGGCTCCGGCTACACCTTC
V: TRBV7-9; D: TRBD2; J: TRBJ2-5; size: -; CDR3: CASSLRAGGPSETQYF; DNA: TGTGCCAGCAGCCTCAGAGCGGGAGGGCCCTCGGAGACCCAGTACTTC
V: TRBV2; D: -; J: TRBJ2-1; size: -; CDR3: CASKGERGVYNEQFF; DNA: TGTGCCAGCAAAGGGGAACGGGGCGTCTACAATGAGCAGTTCTTC
V: TRBV29-1; D: TRBD1; J: TRBJ1-5; size: -; CDR3: CSVLTGGNQPQHF; DNA: TGCAGCGTCTTGACAGGGGGTAATCAGCCCCAGCATTTT